This T cell receptor beta chain was identified during a study of shared clonotypes between healthy human individuals. Profiling relied on immunoSEQ multiplex PCR, and the TCRdb table lists in-frame clones only, not all of them. The table includes some 1.5 million clones, roughly 96% detected once. Of note for this clone: Its specificity is not known.

V gave up 5 bases and J gave up 4 bases, with 14 bases separating them. The CDR3 has 15 residues. The germline V gene has CDR1 SEHNR and CDR2 FQNEAQ (reference sequence). General study results and limits: Generation probabilities of non-shared clonotypes were lower (relative to those shared by all four donors). Four donors held approximately 4.6% of naive CD4 clonotypes in common.

Partitioning of CD4+ cells yielded a CD45RA+ naive subset and a CD45RA-negative memory subset. Sequencing was done on a sample of naive CD4+ T cells sorted from blood. Subset indicated: CD45RA+ positively selected. The source is a man under 40 in good health. V gene TRBV7-9 combines with J gene TRBJ2-2; D not certain. The CDR3 bases are TGTGCCAGCAGCCCGACTCTTGATGCCACCGGGGAGCTGTTTTTT. Translation gives CASSPTLDATGELFF.